The clone carrying this T cell receptor beta chain was detected only once. CDR1 is MNHEY, CDR2 SMNVEV, per germline (reference sequence). The CDR3 is 14 residues long. V lost 8 bases to trimming and J lost 2 bases; unmatched junction nucleotides: 6. If patients had autoimmune disease history or systemic immunosuppression, they were excluded. The sample belongs to a study of OX40 agonist ivuxolimab in advanced cancers. Here immunoSEQ multiplex PCR was the method, and the copy in TCRdb shows in-frame clones only, minus some. Here the sample spans 7,000 to 8,000 clones, approximately 79% being singletons.

This clonotype was obtained from an adult with an advanced solid tumor such as melanoma, head and neck, liver or kidney cancer. The chain couples TRBV27 to TRBJ2-1, with 7 bases aligning to TRBD1. This specimen consisted of CD4+ or CD8+ T cells sorted from blood, obtained in a trial of the OX40 agonist ivuxolimab. The CDR3 region has the DNA TGTGCCAGCGGATTGAGGGGGCCCTACAATGAGCAGTTCTTC. Translated: CASGLRGPYNEQFF.